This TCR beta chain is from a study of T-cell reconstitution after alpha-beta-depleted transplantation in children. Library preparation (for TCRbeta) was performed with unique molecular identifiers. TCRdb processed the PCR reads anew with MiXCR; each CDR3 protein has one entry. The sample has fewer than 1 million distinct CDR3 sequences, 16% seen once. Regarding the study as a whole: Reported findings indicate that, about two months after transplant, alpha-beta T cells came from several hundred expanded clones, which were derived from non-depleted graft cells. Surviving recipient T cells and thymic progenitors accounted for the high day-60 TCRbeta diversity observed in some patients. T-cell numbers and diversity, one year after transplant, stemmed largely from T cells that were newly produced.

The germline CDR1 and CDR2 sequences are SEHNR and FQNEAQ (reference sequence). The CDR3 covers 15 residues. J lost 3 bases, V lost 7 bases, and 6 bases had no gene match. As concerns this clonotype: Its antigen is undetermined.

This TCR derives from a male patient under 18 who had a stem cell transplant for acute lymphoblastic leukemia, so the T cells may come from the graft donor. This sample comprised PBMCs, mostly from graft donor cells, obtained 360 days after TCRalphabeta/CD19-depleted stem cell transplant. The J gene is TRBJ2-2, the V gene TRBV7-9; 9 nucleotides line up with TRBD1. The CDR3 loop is CASINRGQYTGELFF. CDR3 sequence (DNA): TGTGCCAGCATTAACAGGGGGCAATACACCGGGGAGCTGTTTTTT.